This entry lists 14 T cell receptor beta chains sequenced from one sample in a study of OX40 agonist ivuxolimab in advanced cancers. Repertoires were generated with immunoSEQ multiplex PCR, while TCRdb's copy carries only in-frame clones and drops some. This sample has under 25,000 clones; 65% to 90% occur once, and the top ten carry roughly a quarter. The starting material was CD4+ or CD8+ T cells sorted from blood, obtained in a trial of the OX40 agonist ivuxolimab. The receptors shown here come from an adult with an advanced solid tumor such as melanoma, head and neck, liver or kidney cancer.

Remarks on this clone: Compared with germline, one end of the junction differs, possibly owing to a read error. The chain employs TRBV7-6 and TRBJ2-1; TRBD2 matches at 10 bases. Per the germline V gene, CDR1 is SGHVS and CDR2 is FNYEAQ. This CDR3 is built from 12 residues. The CDR3 sequence is CASSLGGTSVLF. In nucleotides, the CDR3 is TGTGCCAGCAGCTTAGGCGGGACTAGCGTGCTCTTC.

The genes are TRBV12-5 and TRBJ1-2; 7 bases are shared with TRBD1. The V segment lost 8 bases and the J segment 8 bases; nucleotides outside the gene matches: 8. Germline values: CDR1 LGHNT, CDR2 FRNRAP. This CDR3 region has 12 residues. The CDR3 DNA follows: TGTGCTAGTTCACGAGGGGGCAACGGCTACACCTTC. Protein product: CASSRGGNGYTF.

The V and J genes are TRBV4-2 and TRBJ1-1; D not certain. The ends were cut back, 4 bases at V and 9 bases at J, with 15 bases in the middle. The CDR3 consists of 13 residues. Germline CDR1 is LGHNA and CDR2 is YNFKEQ. Here the CDR3 reads CASSPPGFKKAFF. In nucleotides, the CDR3 is TGTGCCAGCAGCCCCCCCGGGTTCAAAAAAGCTTTCTTT.

The rearrangement links TRBV30 to TRBJ2-7; TRBD2 matches at 8 bases. Germline V gene sequence: CDR1 GTSNPN, CDR2 SVGIG (reference sequence). The CDR3 loop spans 14 amino acids. Unmatched junction bases numbered 16, after V lost 8 bases and J lost 7 bases. CDR3: CARSIGAGVGEQYF. The DNA of the CDR3 is TGTGCCCGGTCTATAGGAGCGGGAGTAGGAGAGCAGTACTTC.

The chain combines TRBV7-9 with TRBJ2-3; 8 bases match TRBD2. Germline values: CDR1 SEHNR, CDR2 FQNEAQ (reference sequence). CDR3 length equals 15 residues. With V trimmed by 3 bases and J by 0 bases, 2 bases remained unmatched. CDR3 sequence: CASSLGLVSTDTQYF. In DNA form, the CDR3 reads TGTGCCAGCAGCTTGGGACTAGTAAGCACAGATACGCAGTATTTT.

This clone appeared a single time. The chain joins TRBV4-1 to TRBJ2-3; 7 bases match TRBD1. There are 18 residues in the CDR3. The junction had 16 bases not matched to a gene; V was cut back by 3 bases and J by 4 bases. The V gene's germline CDR1 is MGHRA and CDR2 YSYEKL. CDR3 coding DNA: TGCGCCAGCAGCCAGGCTATCACGACAGGGTTCCGATCAGATACGCAGTATTTT. This gives the protein CASSQAITTGFRSDTQYF.

The chain links TRBV5-1 to TRBJ2-7; no definite D call. This CDR3 contains 14 residues. The germline V gene has CDR1 SGHRS and CDR2 YFSETQ. V was trimmed by 1 base and J by 7 bases, leaving 15 bases between them. CDR3 nucleotide sequence: TGCGCCAGCAGCTTGAGGGCCACTTCTAGGGAGCAGTACTTC. It is translated as CASSLRATSREQYF.

CDR3 amino acids: CAWIPGTSYNEQFF. The CDR3 DNA reads as TGTGCCTGGATCCCCGGGACCTCCTACAATGAGCAGTTCTTC. V usage is TRBV30 and J usage is TRBJ2-1, with D perhaps TRBD1 or TRBD2 (5 bases each). The CDR3 has 14 residues. Trimming removed 4 bases at V and 0 bases at J, with 10 bases between. From germline, CDR1 is GTSNPN and CDR2 SVGIG (reference sequence).

The chain recombines TRBV2 with TRBJ1-1, with 8 nucleotides matching TRBD1. The length of the CDR3 is 17 residues. From germline, CDR1 is SNHLY and CDR2 FYNNEI. After removal of 8 bases from V and 0 bases from J, the junction contained 14 bases not matched to a gene. CDR3 sequence: CASPKDRDRPMNTEAFF. The CDR3 region has the DNA TGTGCCAGCCCGAAAGACAGGGACAGGCCCATGAACACTGAAGCTTTCTTT.

The chain couples TRBV7-9 to TRBJ2-3; TRBD2 is a possible D gene (6 bases). Germline V CDR1 and CDR2: SEHNR, FQNEAQ (reference sequence). V lost 5 bases and J 1 base, leaving 19 bases between the germline ends. The CDR3 spans 17 residues. The CDR3 loop is CASSAPELSGRTDTQYF. The CDR3 DNA reads as TGTGCCAGCAGCGCCCCCGAGCTTAGCGGTCGCACAGATACGCAGTATTTT.

The chain is built from TRBV27 and TRBJ2-7, with 9 bases lining up with TRBD1. The germline V gene encodes CDR1 MNHEY and CDR2 SMNVEV (reference sequence). This CDR3 spans 13 amino acids. V trimming: 4 bases; J trimming: 5 bases; junction bases outside the gene matches: 3. Written as DNA, the CDR3 is TGTGCCAGCAGTTCCGACAGGGGGGACGAGCAGTACTTC. This translates into CASSSDRGDEQYF.

Only one count was recorded for this clone. The chain employs TRBV2 and TRBJ1-2; D remains ambiguous. V was cut by 1 base and J by 6 bases, with 9 bases left in between. The CDR3 has 13 residues. Germline V gives CDR1 SNHLY, CDR2 FYNNEI. The CDR3 loop reads CASSEVVQHGYTF. The CDR3 nucleotides are TGTGCCAGCAGTGAAGTGGTACAGCATGGCTACACCTTC.

This clone is a singleton in its sample. The gene calls are TRBV15 and TRBJ2-7; TRBD1 or TRBD2 may be the D gene (5 bases each). Trimming took 3 bases from V and 2 from J, leaving 17 bases between them. Per the germline V gene, CDR1 is LNHNV and CDR2 is YYDKDF (reference sequence). CDR3 length: 16 residues. The CDR3 loop is CATSRGVAATTYEQYF. The CDR3 nucleotides are TGTGCCACCAGCAGGGGGGTGGCAGCAACCACCTACGAGCAGTACTTC.

A single count supports this clone. The J gene is TRBJ2-5, the V gene TRBV6-5, with D maybe TRBD2 (6 bases). V was clipped by 7 bases and J by 4 bases, with 16 bases between them. The germline V gene encodes CDR1 MNHEY and CDR2 SVGAGI. The CDR3 is 14 amino acids. CDR3 sequence (DNA): TGTGCCAGCACCTCGGGACTTCTAATAGAGACCCAGTACTTC. Its translation is CASTSGLLIETQYF.